Each of the 21 T cell receptor beta chains below was sequenced from the same sample in a study of early T cells in non-severe SARS-CoV-2 infection. TCRdb recomputed calls from the 5' RACE reads with MiXCR, one row per CDR3 protein. The sample lists about 83,000 distinct CDR3 sequences, 9% to 15% occurring once. Material: whole blood. The receptors come from an adult who was a healthcare worker with PCR-confirmed SARS-CoV-2 infection or an uninfected control (not recorded which).

This clonotype was seen a handful of times. The DNA for the CDR3 is TGCAGCCTTCGGGGAGGGTTGATGAACACTGAAGCTTTCTTT. Translating gives CSLRGGLMNTEAFF. V usage is TRBV29-1 and J usage is TRBJ1-1; D ambiguous. The V end was cut by 8 bases, the J end by 0 bases, with 16 bases between. This CDR3 comprises 14 residues. The germline V gene encodes CDR1 SQVTM and CDR2 ANQGSEA. Full variable domain (remainder filled in from reference TRBV29-1 and TRBJ1-1): SAVISQKPSRDICQRGTSLTIQCQVDSQVTMMFWYRQQPGQSLTLIATANQGSEATYESGFVIDKFPISRPNLTFSTLTVSNMSPEDSSIYLCSLRGGLMNTEAFFGQGTRLTVV.

This clonotype was counted only a few times. The V and J genes are TRBV29-1 and TRBJ2-5, with D possibly matching TRBD2 (5 bases). Germline-derived CDR1 and CDR2 are SQVTM and ANQGSEA. The V end lost 7 bases, the J end lost 7 bases, and 10 bases lay between the germline ends. This CDR3 is built from 10 residues. The CDR3 sequence: CSGQSGTQYF. Written as DNA, the CDR3 is TGCAGCGGGCAAAGCGGGACCCAGTACTTC.

A few counts support this clonotype. The V call is TRBV5-4, the J call TRBJ2-7; D call uncertain. The germline V and J ends were trimmed by 10 bases and 2 bases, with 16 bases remaining between them. Looked up from germline, CDR1 is SGHNT and CDR2 is YYREEE (reference sequence). The CDR3 loop spans 13 amino acids. The chain's CDR3 is CAPRRTRPYEQYF. The CDR3 nucleotides are TGTGCCCCCCGGCGGACGCGGCCCTACGAGCAGTACTTC.

The genes are TRBV7-2 and TRBJ1-2; 8 bases are a match to TRBD1. In germline, CDR1 is SGHTA, CDR2 FQGNSA. V lost 2 bases, J lost 3 bases, and 2 bases stayed unmatched. This CDR3 is built from 14 residues. In nucleotides, the CDR3 is TGTGCCAGCAGCTTACAGGGGGCACACTATGGCTACACCTTC. It translates to CASSLQGAHYGYTF.

In this sample, this clonotype turned up a few times. The DNA of the CDR3 is TGTGCCAGCAGTGAGTGGATCAATTCACCCCTCCACTTT. Protein: CASSEWINSPLHF. The gene calls are TRBV6-2 or TRBV6-3 and TRBJ1-6, with no clear D. Germline V gene sequence: CDR1 MNHEY, CDR2 SVGEGT. The CDR3 consists of 13 residues. The ends were cut back, 5 bases at V and 7 bases at J, with 9 bases in the middle.

V is TRBV6-5 and J is TRBJ2-1; D gene ambiguous. The CDR3 is 11 residues long. Between the trimmed V and J ends, which lost 6 bases and 8 bases, there was a span of 8 bases. Germline V gene data show CDR1 as MNHEY and CDR2 as SVGAGI. The CDR3: CASRTTDEQFF. As DNA, the CDR3 is TGTGCCAGCAGGACAACTGATGAGCAGTTCTTC.

The chain has TRBV7-3 and TRBJ1-6, with a weak D call TRBD1 (6 bases). The V end was cut by 2 bases, the J end by 8 bases, with 13 bases between. Looked up from germline, CDR1 is SGHTA and CDR2 is FQGTGA. CDR3 size: 15 residues. The CDR3 region is CASSLQGREYSPLHF. The CDR3 DNA is TGTGCCAGCAGCTTACAGGGGCGGGAGTATTCACCCCTCCACTTT. Filled out from reference TRBV7-3 and TRBJ1-6, the complete variable domain reads GAGVSQTPSNKVTEKGKYVELRCDPISGHTALYWYRQSLGQGPEFLIYFQGTGAADDSGLPNDRFFAVRPEGSVSTLKIQRTERGDSAVYLCASSLQGREYSPLHFGNGTRLTVT.

This clonotype was counted at least ten times. The genes are TRBV29-1 and TRBJ2-1; tentative D call: TRBD2 (5 bases). The CDR3 runs 11 residues. Germline CDR1 is SQVTM and CDR2 is ANQGSEA. Trimming took off 7 bases at V and 6 bases at J, with 10 bases between the two ends. CDR3 loop: CSADLSNEQFF. CDR3 in DNA: TGCAGCGCGGACTTATCCAATGAGCAGTTCTTC.

The chain employs TRBV24-1 and TRBJ2-1; 14 nucleotides line up with TRBD2. CDR3 length: 16 residues. V trimming: 3 bases; J trimming: 10 bases; junction bases outside the gene matches: 7. CDR1 is KGHDR and CDR2 is SFDVKD in the germline V gene. CDR3 bases: TGTGCCACCAGTGATGGGACTAGCGGGAGATCTCGGGAGCAGTTCTTC. This codes for CATSDGTSGRSREQFF.

This clonotype was seen at least ten times. This sequence joins TRBV29-1 and TRBJ2-7, with TRBD2 as a possible D gene (5 bases). V was trimmed by 6 bases and J by 3 bases, leaving 15 bases between them. Germline CDR1 is SQVTM and CDR2 is ANQGSEA. CDR3 length equals 13 residues. The CDR3 sequence is CSVGNDRGYEQYF. The CDR3 DNA reads TGCAGCGTCGGCAACGACCGGGGCTACGAGCAGTACTTC.

The CDR3 DNA reads as TGTGCCACCAGTGATTTTCGGGTCCCCGGGGAGCTGTTTTTT. The encoded protein is CATSDFRVPGELFF. The chain has TRBV24-1 and TRBJ2-2; no reliable D call. The CDR3 covers 14 residues. V was cut by 1 base and J by 6 bases, with 8 bases left in between. Per germline, CDR1 KGHDR and CDR2 SFDVKD.

The rearrangement uses TRBV27 and TRBJ2-4, with D tentatively TRBD1 or TRBD2 (6 bases each). From germline, CDR1 is MNHEY and CDR2 SMNVEV (reference sequence). There are 13 residues in the CDR3. V gave up 4 bases and J gave up 9 bases, with 13 bases separating them. The CDR3 sequence is CASSSKQGGIQYF. CDR3 coding DNA: TGTGCCAGCAGTTCAAAACAGGGAGGCATTCAGTACTTC.

The chain joins TRBV7-6 to TRBJ2-1; unclear D gene. This CDR3 contains 12 residues. Per germline, CDR1 SGHVS and CDR2 FNYEAQ. Trimming pared 4 bases from V and 8 bases from J, leaving 9 bases between. The CDR3 DNA is TGTGCCAGCAGCTCTAGGTCCGATGAGCAGTTCTTC. Translated, it gives CASSSRSDEQFF.

This chain uses TRBV12-3 or TRBV12-4 with TRBJ2-1, with 7 bases that match TRBD1. V was clipped by 5 bases and J by 9 bases; unmatched bases: 1. This CDR3 contains 11 residues. The CDR3, as DNA: TGTGCCAGCAGTCAGGGGGTTGAGCAGTTCTTC. Amino acids: CASSQGVEQFF.

There are many counts of this clonotype. The chain uses TRBV11-3 and TRBJ2-2; perhaps TRBD1 as D (7 bases). Germline V CDR1 and CDR2: SGHNT, YENEEA. V was shortened by 5 bases and J by 5 bases, with 15 bases between the two germline ends. The CDR3 spans 15 residues. CDR3 sequence: CASSPQGGGTGELFF. The CDR3 nucleotides read TGTGCCAGCAGCCCTCAGGGGGGAGGAACCGGGGAGCTGTTTTTT.

This clonotype was observed a few times. Here the CDR3 reads CAGAQGAGTDTQYF. The CDR3 region has the DNA TGTGCCGGCGCGCAGGGGGCCGGCACAGATACGCAGTATTTT. This rearrangement joins TRBV5-5 to TRBJ2-3; 8 bases match TRBD1. This CDR3 comprises 14 residues. CDR1 is SGHKS and CDR2 is YYEKEE in the germline V gene (reference sequence). Trimming took 10 bases from V and 1 from J; bases not matched to a gene: 8.

This clonotype has at least ten counts. V and J are TRBV20-1 and TRBJ2-3; 10 bases align to TRBD2. The length of the CDR3 is 15 residues. Germline CDR1 reads DFQATT; CDR2 reads SNEGSKA (reference sequence). J gave up 1 base and V 5 bases, and 6 bases lay outside the gene matches. CDR3: CSAQFLAGGTDTQYF. DNA of the CDR3: TGCAGTGCTCAATTCCTAGCGGGAGGCACAGATACGCAGTATTTT.

This clonotype was detected a few times. The chain carries TRBV20-1 and TRBJ2-3; 7 nucleotides align to TRBD2. The CDR3 contains 13 residues. V trimming: 6 bases; J trimming: 0 bases; junction bases outside the gene matches: 3. In germline, CDR1 is DFQATT, CDR2 SNEGSKA (reference sequence). DNA for the CDR3: TGCAGTGCCAGCGGGACCAGCACAGATACGCAGTATTTT. Translated: CSASGTSTDTQYF.

The chain links TRBV5-1 to TRBJ2-3; TRBD2 matches 10 bases. The V gene end was trimmed by 6 bases and the J gene end by 2 bases; junction bases not matched to a gene: 6. The CDR3 is 15 residues long. Germline-derived CDR1 and CDR2 are SGHRS and YFSETQ. The CDR3 DNA is TGCGCCAGCACCTCCGGGACTAGCGACACAGATACGCAGTATTTT. It specifies CASTSGTSDTDTQYF.

The chain has TRBV10-3 and TRBJ2-3, with 9 bases aligning to TRBD1. Germline CDR1 reads ENHRY; CDR2 reads SYGVKD. The CDR3 sequence is 16 residues long. Trimming at V came to 3 bases and at J to 6 bases, leaving 10 bases not matched to a gene. The CDR3 sequence is CAISDPRTGTGDTQYF. The CDR3 DNA sequence: TGTGCCATCAGTGACCCCAGGACAGGGACAGGGGATACGCAGTATTTT.

Many counts were recorded for this clonotype. V is TRBV7-9 and J is TRBJ2-1; 9 bases match TRBD2. This CDR3 spans 16 amino acids. Germline CDR1 reads SEHNR; CDR2 reads FQNEAQ (reference sequence). J lost 4 bases, V lost 7 bases, and 11 bases had no gene match. CDR3 loop: CASTPSASGDYNEQFF. CDR3 in DNA: TGTGCCAGCACCCCCAGCGCTAGCGGGGATTACAATGAGCAGTTCTTC.